Sequencing of this T cell receptor beta chain was carried out in a study of beta chain features in type 1 diabetes. In total, each donor contributed a single heparinised blood draw that averaged about 100 mL. This clone turned up a few times. Antigen: not known. Expressed TCRB transcripts got sequenced, as all isolated RNA was reverse transcribed. Clones were read by immunoSEQ multiplex PCR, and TCRdb kept only the in-frame ones, dropping some. The profile shows about 130,000 clones, 9% of them singletons. The study's findings and limits: A potential PCR bias toward shorter templates would be equal in patient and control samples. Compared to healthy donors, patients appeared to have naive, central memory and Treg TCRB repertoires that were more alike. Within each of all four CD4+ subsets, Type 1 diabetes patients had TCRB CDR3s that were moderately but significantly shorter.

The sample consisted of central memory CD4+ T cells from blood. The origin of this receptor is a man younger than 45 with type 1 diabetes.

CDR3 in DNA: TGTGCCAGCAGTCGAGGGGGGGGTATCCTCAATGAGCAGTTCTTC. Translated: CASSRGGGILNEQFF. This chain joins TRBV7-3 and TRBJ2-1; D is perhaps TRBD2 (7 bases). Between the trimmed V and J ends, which lost 6 bases and 6 bases, there was a span of 18 bases. Germline-derived CDR1 and CDR2 are SGHTA and FQGTGA. The CDR3 has 15 residues.